These 16 T cell receptor beta chains share one sample of origin, sequenced in a study of shared clonotypes between healthy human individuals. Measured with immunoSEQ multiplex PCR; TCRdb has only the in-frame clones, and not every one. The sample carries about 2.2 million clones, roughly 93% recorded once. It was CD45RO-negative cells, positively selected for CCR7, that made up naive CD8 cells, with terminally differentiated effector memory CD45RA+ cells excluded. Sequenced material: naive CD8+ T cells from PBMCs. The receptors were sampled from a man aged 18-30 years in good health. Some clones in this sample may be carry-over from other donors' samples.

This rearrangement joins TRBV5-6 to TRBJ2-2; possible D gene TRBD1, 5 bases. Germline CDR1 and CDR2: SGHDT and YYEEEE. V shed 4 bases and J shed 1 base, with 14 bases lying between them. The CDR3 is 16 amino acids. The CDR3 bases are TGTGCCAGCAGCCTAGAGACAGTCTGGAACACCGGGGAGCTGTTTTTT. Amino acid sequence: CASSLETVWNTGELFF.

This chain uses TRBV18 with TRBJ2-2; 9 nucleotides match TRBD1. V was clipped by 3 bases and J by 3 bases; unmatched bases: 8. CDR1 KGHSH and CDR2 LQKENI come from the germline V gene. CDR3 length: 17 amino acids. CDR3: CASSPARDRAYTGELFF. The DNA for the CDR3 is TGTGCCAGCTCACCCGCGCGGGACAGGGCGTACACCGGGGAGCTGTTTTTT.

The chain has TRBV28 and TRBJ2-5; D unclear. Germline V gene sequence: CDR1 MDHEN, CDR2 SYDVKM. The V end lost 7 bases, the J end lost 5 bases, and 17 bases lay between the germline ends. This CDR3 has 14 residues. DNA of the CDR3: TGTGCCAGCATTCCTAGACCCAACTCCGAGACCCAGTACTTC. Translation gives CASIPRPNSETQYF.

The rearrangement joins TRBV28 to TRBJ2-7; TRBD2 matches 8 bases. Looked up from germline, CDR1 is MDHEN and CDR2 is SYDVKM. The CDR3 runs 14 residues. Trimming removed 3 bases from V and 5 bases from J; junction bases left unmatched: 6. The CDR3 here is CASSFRGLGDEQYF. DNA for the CDR3: TGTGCCAGCAGTTTTAGGGGACTAGGGGACGAGCAGTACTTC.

This clone was counted a few times. This sample includes further DNA sequences coding for the same CDR3. The V and J genes are TRBV9 and TRBJ1-2; no definite D call. Per germline, CDR1 SGDLS and CDR2 YYNGEE. V lost 0 bases and J lost 4, with 4 bases in between. CDR3 size: 12 residues. CDR3 sequence reads: CASSVVGYGYTF. The CDR3 DNA reads TGTGCCAGCAGCGTAGTCGGCTATGGCTACACCTTC.

The chain employs TRBV14 and TRBJ2-7; no definite D call. CDR1 and CDR2 (germline): SGHDN, FVKESK. This CDR3 has 14 amino acids. V was pared by 4 bases and J by 4 bases, with 14 bases between. This CDR3 is CASSPPESPYEQYF. As DNA, the CDR3 is TGTGCCAGCAGCCCACCGGAATCCCCTTACGAGCAGTACTTC.

A note on this clone: Other DNA sequences in this sample translate to the same CDR3. The chain combines TRBV30 with TRBJ1-2, with D possibly being TRBD1 (6 bases). The CDR3 length is 13 residues. V lost 0 bases, J lost 4 bases, and 9 bases lay in between. Germline V gives CDR1 GTSNPN, CDR2 SVGIG (reference sequence). CDR3 loop: CAWSVGGTYGYTF. As DNA, the CDR3 is TGTGCCTGGAGTGTAGGGGGGACCTATGGCTACACCTTC.

This chain links TRBV4-3 with TRBJ2-5; 10 bases fit TRBD2. The CDR3 is 17 amino acids. Germline lookup yields CDR1 LGHNA and CDR2 YSLEER. The J segment lost 2 bases and the V segment lost 0 bases, leaving 6 bases of the junction unmatched. CDR3 amino acids: CASSQDKAGGPQETQYF. CDR3 nucleotides: TGCGCCAGCAGCCAAGATAAAGCGGGAGGGCCTCAAGAGACCCAGTACTTC.

The chain joins TRBV2 to TRBJ2-7; D might be TRBD1 or TRBD2, each matching 5 bases. From germline, CDR1 is SNHLY and CDR2 FYNNEI. V lost 6 bases and J 0 bases, leaving 24 bases between the germline ends. The CDR3 extends over 18 amino acids. CDR3 region: CASSGYPAGTGSSYEQYF. The CDR3 DNA is TGTGCCAGCAGCGGCTACCCGGCCGGGACGGGGAGCTCCTACGAGCAGTACTTC.

The V call is TRBV28, the J call TRBJ2-5, with a tentative D call TRBD2 (6 bases). V lost 6 bases to trimming and J lost 2 bases, with 16 bases between them. From germline, CDR1 is MDHEN and CDR2 SYDVKM. The CDR3 loop spans 15 amino acids. The CDR3 loop is CASSPRTTSQETQYF. In DNA, the CDR3 is TGTGCCAGCAGCCCAAGGACTACTTCTCAAGAGACCCAGTACTTC.

About this clone: The junction and the germline gene differ at one end; a read error may be behind it. This chain joins TRBV5-1 and TRBJ2-7; the D is unclear. The CDR3 contains 14 residues. Per germline, CDR1 SGHRS and CDR2 YFSETQ. As DNA, the CDR3 is TGCGCCAGCAGATTGGGTCACGCCTCTCACGAGCAGTACTTC. As protein: CASRLGHASHEQYF.

The chain is built from TRBV5-4 and TRBJ1-2; 11 bases line up with TRBD1. Germline V gene data show CDR1 as SGHNT and CDR2 as YYREEE (reference sequence). The CDR3 is made up of 13 amino acids. J was trimmed by 7 bases and V by 4 bases; bases with no gene match: 3. The CDR3 region is CASSTGQGGGYTF. In DNA, the CDR3 is TGTGCCAGCAGCACGGGACAGGGGGGTGGCTACACCTTC.

This rearrangement joins TRBV30 to TRBJ1-2; perhaps TRBD1 as D (5 bases). The germline gives CDR1 GTSNPN, CDR2 SVGIG (reference sequence). Trimming shortened V by 2 bases and J by 4 bases, and 17 bases separated the two germline ends. The CDR3 is made up of 15 amino acids. CDR3 DNA sequence: TGTGCCTGGAGTCGGGTAGGGGTCGCACCCTATGGCTACACCTTC. It yields the protein CAWSRVGVAPYGYTF.

The rearrangement joins TRBV30 to TRBJ2-3, with D unresolved. There are 15 residues in the CDR3. Trimming removed 0 bases at V and 0 bases at J, with 10 bases between. The germline CDR1 and CDR2 sequences are GTSNPN and SVGIG (reference sequence). CDR3 region: CAWSVLVGSTDTQYF. The DNA for the CDR3 is TGTGCCTGGAGTGTACTGGTCGGTAGCACAGATACGCAGTATTTT.

In the case of this clone: The same CDR3 arises from other DNA sequences in this sample as well. This chain joins TRBV9 and TRBJ2-5, with no clear D. The CDR3 has 14 residues. Between the trimmed V and J ends, which lost 0 bases and 1 base, there was a span of 7 bases. Per the germline V gene, CDR1 is SGDLS and CDR2 is YYNGEE. CDR3 region: CASSVAGSQETQYF. CDR3 nucleotides: TGTGCCAGCAGCGTAGCGGGCAGCCAAGAGACCCAGTACTTC. Full variable domain (missing parts from reference TRBV9 and TRBJ2-5): DSGVTQTPKHLITATGQRVTLRCSPRSGDLSVYWYQQSLDQGLQFLIQYYNGEERAKGNILERFSAQQFPDLHSELNLSSLELGDSALYFCASSVAGSQETQYFGPGTRLLVL.

The CDR3: CASSAAQLGTYEQYF. The CDR3 DNA is TGTGCCAGCAGTGCCGCACAACTGGGAACCTACGAGCAGTACTTC. The chain couples TRBV6-1 to TRBJ2-7; D remains ambiguous. The germline gives CDR1 MNHNS, CDR2 SASEGT. This CDR3 comprises 15 residues. Trimming took off 4 bases at V and 2 bases at J, with 15 bases between the two ends.